A selection of T cell receptor beta chains follows, all from one sample in a study of blood T cells in healthy people across ages. MiXCR, run by TCRdb on the 5' RACE reads, gives a single entry per CDR3 protein. The sample shows 1.5 million to 2 million distinct CDR3 sequences, roughly a third of them seen only once. Material for sequencing was blood. Receptors originate from a woman aged 25 to 45 in good health. Each CDR3 is given with its conserved first and last residue. Each record gives: V gene, clone size, D gene, J gene, CDR3 protein, CDR3 DNA. D genes are given only for firm matches. Size values are once, few and many counts, or a class for expanded clones, and some rows have none.

TRBV5-1	few	NA	TRBJ2-3	CASKSRGGDPYTDTQYF	TGCGCCAGCAAATCCCGCGGCGGGGATCCATACACAGATACGCAGTATTTT
TRBV5-5	NA	TRBD2	TRBJ2-7	CASSPVTSVYEQYF	TGTGCCAGCAGCCCAGTGACTAGCGTATACGAGCAGTACTTC
TRBV30	NA	NA	TRBJ2-5	CASRPGRGWETQYF	TGTGCCTCTCGTCCCGGCAGGGGTTGGGAGACCCAGTACTTC
TRBV20-1	many	NA	TRBJ2-5	CSPTGRRLQETQYF	TGCAGTCCAACGGGGCGGCGTCTACAAGAGACCCAGTACTTC
TRBV11-2	NA	NA	TRBJ1-2	CVSSLDKGLGYTF	TGTGTCAGCAGCTTAGATAAGGGGCTTGGCTACACCTTC
TRBV7-3	few	NA	TRBJ2-7	CASSFDPSSHEQYF	TGTGCCAGCAGCTTTGATCCCAGCAGCCACGAGCAGTACTTC
TRBV7-9	NA	TRBD1	TRBJ1-1	CASSSAPGQGGNTEAFF	TGTGCCAGCAGCTCAGCACCGGGACAGGGGGGGAACACTGAAGCTTTCTTT
TRBV6-2/TRBV6-3	NA	TRBD2	TRBJ2-1	CASSYSMASGGPNEQFF	TGTGCCAGCAGTTACTCGATGGCGAGCGGGGGCCCCAATGAGCAGTTCTTC
TRBV4-2	few	NA	TRBJ2-7	CASSQVAREKQYF	TGTGCCAGCAGCCAAGTTGCCCGGGAGAAGCAGTACTTC
TRBV10-3	NA	TRBD2	TRBJ2-1	CAIAGTSGNEQFF	TGTGCCATCGCCGGGACTAGCGGCAATGAGCAGTTCTTC
TRBV29-1	many	NA	TRBJ2-7	CSVVEEASYEQYF	TGCAGCGTTGTAGAGGAGGCGTCCTACGAGCAGTACTTC
TRBV12-3/TRBV12-4	few	NA	TRBJ1-2	CASTLTTEYYGYTF	TGTGCCAGCACCCTAACGACAGAATACTATGGCTACACCTTC
TRBV7-9	few	NA	TRBJ2-2	CASSYIGTTGELFF	TGTGCCAGCAGCTATATAGGGACCACCGGGGAGCTGTTTTTT
TRBV12-3/TRBV12-4	few	NA	TRBJ2-1	CASSFPGIYNEQFF	TGTGCCAGCAGTTTCCCAGGGATCTACAATGAGCAGTTCTTC
TRBV4-2	NA	NA	TRBJ1-5	CASSQSSDSWGNQPQHF	TGTGCCAGCAGCCAAAGTAGCGACAGTTGGGGCAATCAGCCCCAGCATTTT
TRBV3-1	NA	TRBD1	TRBJ1-2	CASSLMDRVSYTF	TGTGCCAGCAGCCTTATGGACAGGGTCTCCTACACCTTC
TRBV3-1	NA	NA	TRBJ1-6	CASSQDVGEKYNSPLHF	TGTGCCAGCAGCCAAGATGTAGGAGAGAAGTATAATTCACCCCTCCACTTT
TRBV7-9	once	NA	TRBJ1-1	CASSSTWATSPEAFF	TGTGCCAGCAGCTCGACATGGGCCACGAGCCCTGAAGCTTTCTTT
TRBV7-2	many	TRBD1	TRBJ2-5	CASSQRGQRGGTQYF	TGTGCCAGCAGCCAAAGGGGACAGCGAGGAGGGACCCAGTACTTC
TRBV6-5	NA	NA	TRBJ2-3	CASSYLSISDTQYF	TGTGCCAGCAGTTACTTAAGCATTTCAGATACGCAGTATTTT
TRBV30	many	TRBD1	TRBJ2-1	CAWGGQGPYNEQFF	TGTGCCTGGGGGGGACAGGGGCCCTACAATGAGCAGTTCTTC
TRBV24-1	NA	NA	TRBJ1-4	CATSGSEAGHREKLFF	TGTGCCACCAGTGGTTCCGAGGCCGGACATAGGGAAAAACTGTTTTTT
TRBV28	NA	TRBD1	TRBJ1-5	CATTGTGGYFSGSNQPQHF	TGTGCCACAACCGGGACAGGGGGCTACTTTTCGGGTAGCAATCAGCCCCAGCATTTT
TRBV4-2	NA	TRBD2	TRBJ2-1	CASSQDWLAGSYNEQFF	TGTGCCAGCAGCCAAGATTGGCTAGCGGGGTCCTACAATGAGCAGTTCTTC
TRBV5-1	NA	NA	TRBJ2-5	CASSSDPSETQYF	TGCGCCAGCAGCTCGGACCCGTCGGAGACCCAGTACTTC
TRBV20-1	NA	NA	TRBJ2-1	CSAREEGLTHSYEQFF	TGCAGTGCTAGAGAAGAGGGTCTCACCCACTCCTACGAGCAGTTCTTC
TRBV7-9	NA	TRBD1	TRBJ1-5	CASSLEGDRGQQPQHF	TGTGCCAGCAGCTTAGAGGGCGACAGGGGGCAGCAGCCCCAGCATTTT
TRBV10-3	NA	NA	TRBJ2-3	CAISERQVGTDTQYF	TGTGCCATCAGTGAGCGACAGGTGGGGACAGATACGCAGTATTTT
TRBV20-1	NA	TRBD1	TRBJ1-1	CSARVSGRGHTEAFF	TGCAGTGCTAGAGTATCAGGCAGGGGGCACACTGAAGCTTTCTTT
TRBV29-1	NA	TRBD1	TRBJ1-1	CSGTGGYDEAFF	TGCAGCGGGACAGGGGGCTACGATGAAGCTTTCTTT
TRBV6-6	few	TRBD1	TRBJ1-2	CASSYSAGGDYGYTF	TGTGCCAGCAGTTACTCGGCAGGGGGCGACTATGGCTACACCTTC
TRBV5-1	few	NA	TRBJ2-1	CASSKADPNEQFF	TGCGCCAGCAGTAAGGCGGACCCCAATGAGCAGTTCTTC
TRBV5-1	NA	NA	TRBJ2-3	CASSLDRAASTDTQYF	TGCGCCAGCAGCTTGGACAGGGCCGCTAGCACAGATACGCAGTATTTT
TRBV4-1	NA	TRBD1	TRBJ2-2	CASSHGPGRQGALNTGELFF	TGCGCCAGCAGCCATGGCCCTGGTAGACAGGGGGCCTTGAACACCGGGGAGCTGTTTTTT
TRBV12-3/TRBV12-4	once	NA	TRBJ2-7	CASSSLESAPYEQYF	TGTGCCAGCAGCTCACTTGAGAGTGCCCCCTACGAGCAGTACTTC
TRBV15	few	NA	TRBJ2-3	CATSTRTFSDTQYF	TGTGCCACAAGCACCCGGACTTTCTCAGATACGCAGTATTTT